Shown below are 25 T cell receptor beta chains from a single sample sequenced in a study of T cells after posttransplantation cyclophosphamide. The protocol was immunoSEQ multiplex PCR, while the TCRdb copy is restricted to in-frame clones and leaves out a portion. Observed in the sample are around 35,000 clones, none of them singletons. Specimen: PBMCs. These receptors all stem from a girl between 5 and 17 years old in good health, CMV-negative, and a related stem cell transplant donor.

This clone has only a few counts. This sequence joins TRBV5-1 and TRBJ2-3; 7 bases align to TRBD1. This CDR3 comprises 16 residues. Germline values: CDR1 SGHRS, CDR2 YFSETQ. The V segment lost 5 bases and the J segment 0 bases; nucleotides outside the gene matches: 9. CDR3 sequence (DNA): TGCGCCAGCAGTTTACAGGGGTTAACTAGCACAGATACGCAGTATTTT. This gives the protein CASSLQGLTSTDTQYF.

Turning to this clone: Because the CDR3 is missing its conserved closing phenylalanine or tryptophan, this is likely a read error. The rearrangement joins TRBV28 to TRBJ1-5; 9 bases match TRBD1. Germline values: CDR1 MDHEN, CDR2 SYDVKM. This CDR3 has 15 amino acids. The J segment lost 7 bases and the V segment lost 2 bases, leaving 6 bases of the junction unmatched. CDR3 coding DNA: TGTGCCAGCAGTTTAGTCGGGACAGGGATGCAGCCCCAGCATTCT. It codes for CASSLVGTGMQPQHS.

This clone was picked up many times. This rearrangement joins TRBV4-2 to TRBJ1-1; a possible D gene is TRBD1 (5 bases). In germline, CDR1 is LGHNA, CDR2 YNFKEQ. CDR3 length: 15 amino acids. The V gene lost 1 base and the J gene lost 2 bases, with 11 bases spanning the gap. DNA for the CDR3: TGTGCCAGCAGCCAAGGGGGGGGGAAAAACACTGAAGCTTTCTTT. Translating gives CASSQGGGKNTEAFF.

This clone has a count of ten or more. The CDR3 DNA reads as TGTGCCACCAGCAGAGTTGGGACTTATCAGCCCCAGCATTTT. Protein product: CATSRVGTYQPQHF. The chain joins TRBV15 to TRBJ1-5; D is possibly TRBD1 (5 bases). CDR1 is LNHNV and CDR2 is YYDKDF in the germline V gene (reference sequence). Trimming cost V 1 base and J 5 bases, with 9 bases left between them. CDR3 length equals 14 residues.

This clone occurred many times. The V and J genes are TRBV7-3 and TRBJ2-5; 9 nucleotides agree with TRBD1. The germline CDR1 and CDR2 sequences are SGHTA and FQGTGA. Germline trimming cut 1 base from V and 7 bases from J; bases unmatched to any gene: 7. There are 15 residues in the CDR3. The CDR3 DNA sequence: TGTGCCAGCAGCTTAAATCGGGACAGGGATGGGACCCAGTACTTC. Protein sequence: CASSLNRDRDGTQYF.

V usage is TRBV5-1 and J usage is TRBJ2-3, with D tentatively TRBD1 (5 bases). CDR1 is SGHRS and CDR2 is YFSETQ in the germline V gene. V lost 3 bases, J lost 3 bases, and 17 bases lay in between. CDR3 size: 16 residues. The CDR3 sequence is CASSSTGPPGTDTQYF. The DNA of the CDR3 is TGCGCCAGCAGCTCCACCGGGCCCCCAGGGACAGATACGCAGTATTTT.

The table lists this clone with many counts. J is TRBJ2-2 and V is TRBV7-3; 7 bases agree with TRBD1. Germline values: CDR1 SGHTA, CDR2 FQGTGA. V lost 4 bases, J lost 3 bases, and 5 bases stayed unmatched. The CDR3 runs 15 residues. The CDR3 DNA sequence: TGTGCCAGCAGCTCACAGGGGAGTTACACCGGGGAGCTGTTTTTT. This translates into CASSSQGSYTGELFF.

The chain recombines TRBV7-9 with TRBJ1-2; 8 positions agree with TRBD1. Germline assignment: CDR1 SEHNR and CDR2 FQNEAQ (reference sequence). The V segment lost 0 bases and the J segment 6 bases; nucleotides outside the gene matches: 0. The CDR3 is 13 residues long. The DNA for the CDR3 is TGTGCCAGCAGCTTAGCGGACAGGGATGGCTACACCTTC. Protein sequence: CASSLADRDGYTF. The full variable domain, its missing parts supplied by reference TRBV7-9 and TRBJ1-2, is DTGVSQNPRHKITKRGQNVTFRCDPISEHNRLYWYRQTLGQGPEFLTYFQNEAQLEKSRLLSDRFSAERPKGSFSTLEIQRTEQGDSAMYLCASSLADRDGYTFGSGTRLTVV.

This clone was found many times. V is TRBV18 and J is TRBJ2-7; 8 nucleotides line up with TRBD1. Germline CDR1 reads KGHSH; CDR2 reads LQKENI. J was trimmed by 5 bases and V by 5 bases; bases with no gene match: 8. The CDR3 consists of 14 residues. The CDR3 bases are TGTGCCAGCTCAACCACAGGGGGAGTAGACGAGCAGTACTTC. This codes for CASSTTGGVDEQYF.

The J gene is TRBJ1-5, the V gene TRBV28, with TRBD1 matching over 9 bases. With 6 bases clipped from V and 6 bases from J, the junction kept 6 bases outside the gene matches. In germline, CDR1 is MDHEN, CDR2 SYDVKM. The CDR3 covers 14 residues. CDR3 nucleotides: TGTGCCAGCAGACGGACAGGGGAGGGTCAGCCCCAGCATTTT. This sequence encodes CASRRTGEGQPQHF.

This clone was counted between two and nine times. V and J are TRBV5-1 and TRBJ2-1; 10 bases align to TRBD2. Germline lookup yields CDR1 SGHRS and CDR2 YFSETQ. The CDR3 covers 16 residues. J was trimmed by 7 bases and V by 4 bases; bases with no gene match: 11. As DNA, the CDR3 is TGCGCCAGCAGCGGGGGACTAGCGAGAAGGACGAATGAGCAGTTCTTC. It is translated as CASSGGLARRTNEQFF.

The CDR3 region is CASSDAGGGTGELFF. The DNA for the CDR3 is TGCGCCAGCAGCGACGCAGGGGGCGGGACCGGGGAGCTGTTTTTT. This chain connects TRBV5-1 to TRBJ2-2; TRBD1 matches 8 bases. This CDR3 is 15 amino acids long. J lost 5 bases, V lost 4 bases, and 7 bases had no gene match. Per germline, CDR1 SGHRS and CDR2 YFSETQ.

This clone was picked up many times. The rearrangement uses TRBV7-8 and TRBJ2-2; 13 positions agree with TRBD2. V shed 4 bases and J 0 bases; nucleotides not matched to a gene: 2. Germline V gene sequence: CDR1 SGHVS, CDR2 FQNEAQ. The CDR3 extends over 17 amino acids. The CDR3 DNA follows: TGTGCCAGCAGCTCTGGGACTAGCGGGACGAACACCGGGGAGCTGTTTTTT. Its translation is CASSSGTSGTNTGELFF.

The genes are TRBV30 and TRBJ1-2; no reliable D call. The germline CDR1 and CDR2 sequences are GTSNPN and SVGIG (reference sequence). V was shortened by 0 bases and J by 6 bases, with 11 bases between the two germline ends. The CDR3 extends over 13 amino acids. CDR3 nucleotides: TGTGCCTGGAGTGTGTCAGGCTATAATGGCTACACCTTC. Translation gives CAWSVSGYNGYTF.

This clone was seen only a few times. The CDR3 reads CASSDFGTVQETQYF. The CDR3 DNA is TGTGCCAGCAGTGATTTTGGGACAGTACAAGAGACCCAGTACTTC. This chain joins TRBV25-1 and TRBJ2-5; 7 positions match TRBD1. V was clipped by 3 bases and J by 2 bases; unmatched bases: 6. The CDR3 runs to 15 residues. CDR1 is MGHDK and CDR2 is SYGVNS in the germline V gene.

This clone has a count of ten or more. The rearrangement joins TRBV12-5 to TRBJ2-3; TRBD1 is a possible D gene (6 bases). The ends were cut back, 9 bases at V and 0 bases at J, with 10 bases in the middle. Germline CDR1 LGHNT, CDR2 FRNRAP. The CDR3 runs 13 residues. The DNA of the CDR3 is TGTGCTAGCTCAACAGGGAGCACAGATACGCAGTATTTT. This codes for CASSTGSTDTQYF. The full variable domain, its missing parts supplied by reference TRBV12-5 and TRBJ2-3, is DARVTQTPRHKVTEMGQEVTMRCQPILGHNTVFWYRQTMMQGLELLAYFRNRAPLDDSGMPKDRFSAEMPDATLATLKIQPSEPRDSAVYFCASSTGSTDTQYFGPGTRLTVL.

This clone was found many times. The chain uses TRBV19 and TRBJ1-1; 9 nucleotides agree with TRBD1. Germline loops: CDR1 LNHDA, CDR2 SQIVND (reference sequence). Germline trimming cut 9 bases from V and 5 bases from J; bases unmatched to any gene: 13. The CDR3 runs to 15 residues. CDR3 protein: CASHPQGAPITEAFF. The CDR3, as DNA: TGTGCCAGCCATCCACAGGGGGCACCGATAACTGAAGCTTTCTTT.

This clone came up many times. CDR3 amino acids: CASSQDRRTGKARGGEKLFF. CDR3 DNA: TGTGCCAGCAGCCAAGACCGGAGGACAGGAAAGGCCCGGGGTGGCGAAAAACTGTTTTTT. This rearrangement joins TRBV4-2 to TRBJ1-4; 7 positions match TRBD1. The germline gives CDR1 LGHNA, CDR2 YNFKEQ. The CDR3 runs to 20 residues. Germline trimming cut 0 bases from V and 8 bases from J; bases unmatched to any gene: 21.

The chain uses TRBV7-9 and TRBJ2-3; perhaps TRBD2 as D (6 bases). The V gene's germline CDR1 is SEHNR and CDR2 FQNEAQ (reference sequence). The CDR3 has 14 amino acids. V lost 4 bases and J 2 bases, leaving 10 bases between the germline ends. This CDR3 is CASSSLAHTDTQYF. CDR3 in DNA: TGTGCCAGCAGCTCCCTAGCGCACACAGATACGCAGTATTTT.

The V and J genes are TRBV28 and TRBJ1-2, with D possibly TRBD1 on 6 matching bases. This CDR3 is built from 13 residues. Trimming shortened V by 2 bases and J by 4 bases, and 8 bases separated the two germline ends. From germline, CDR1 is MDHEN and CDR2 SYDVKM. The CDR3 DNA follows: TGTGCCAGCAGTTTAGAAGGGGGCTATGGCTACACCTTC. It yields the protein CASSLEGGYGYTF.

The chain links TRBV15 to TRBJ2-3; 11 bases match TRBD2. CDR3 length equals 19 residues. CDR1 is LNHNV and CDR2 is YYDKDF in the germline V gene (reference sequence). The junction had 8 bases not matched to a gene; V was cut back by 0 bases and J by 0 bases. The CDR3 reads CATSRETRLAGFSTDTQYF. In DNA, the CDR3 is TGTGCCACCAGCAGAGAAACTCGACTAGCGGGGTTTAGCACAGATACGCAGTATTTT.

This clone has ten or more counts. CDR3 protein: CASSQILTAEAFF. The CDR3 DNA sequence: TGTGCCAGCAGCCAGATCTTGACAGCTGAAGCTTTCTTT. The rearrangement uses TRBV7-8 and TRBJ1-1; perhaps TRBD1 as D (5 bases). Deletions cut 5 bases from V and 6 bases from J, with 13 bases between. The germline gives CDR1 SGHVS, CDR2 FQNEAQ. The CDR3 length is 13 residues.

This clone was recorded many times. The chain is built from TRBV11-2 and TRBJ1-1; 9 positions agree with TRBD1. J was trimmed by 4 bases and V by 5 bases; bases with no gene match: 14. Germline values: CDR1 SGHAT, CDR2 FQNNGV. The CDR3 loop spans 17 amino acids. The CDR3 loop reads CASSIPGQGVRGTEAFF. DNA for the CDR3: TGTGCCAGCAGCATTCCGGGACAGGGAGTCAGGGGCACTGAAGCTTTCTTT.

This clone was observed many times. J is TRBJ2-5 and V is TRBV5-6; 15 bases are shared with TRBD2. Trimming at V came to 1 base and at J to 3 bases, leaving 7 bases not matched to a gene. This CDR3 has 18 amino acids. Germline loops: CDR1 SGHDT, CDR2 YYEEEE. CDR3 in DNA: TGTGCCAGCAGCTTGTTGGGACTAGCGGGGGGCGTTAAAGAGACCCAGTACTTC. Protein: CASSLLGLAGGVKETQYF. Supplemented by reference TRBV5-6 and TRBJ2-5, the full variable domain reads DAGVTQSPTHLIKTRGQQVTLRCSPKSGHDTVSWYQQALGQGPQFIFQYYEEEERQRGNFPDRFSGHQFPNYSSELNVNALLLGDSALYLCASSLLGLAGGVKETQYFGPGTRLLVL.

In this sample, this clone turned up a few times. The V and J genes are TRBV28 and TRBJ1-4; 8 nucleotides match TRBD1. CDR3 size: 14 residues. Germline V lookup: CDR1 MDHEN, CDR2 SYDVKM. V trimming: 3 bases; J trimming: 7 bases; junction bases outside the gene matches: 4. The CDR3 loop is CASSFPGGGEKLFF. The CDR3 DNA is TGTGCCAGCAGTTTCCCAGGGGGCGGTGAAAAACTGTTTTTT. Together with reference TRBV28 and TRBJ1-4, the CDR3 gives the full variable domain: DVKVTQSSRYLVKRTGEKVFLECVQDMDHENMFWYRQDPGLGLRLIYFSYDVKMKEKGDIPEGYSVSREKKERFSLILESASTNQTSMYLCASSFPGGGEKLFFGSGTQLSVL.